These T cell receptor beta chains were read from a single sample in a study of shared clonotypes between healthy human individuals. Profiling relied on immunoSEQ multiplex PCR, and the TCRdb table lists in-frame clones only, not all of them. The table lists about 1 million clones, around 76% of them singletons. Specimen: memory CD4+ T cells sorted from blood. These receptors came from a man younger than 35 in good health. The CDR3 runs from the conserved cysteine through the conserved F or W. D genes are given only for firm matches. Only part of the rows carry a size: once, few, many, or a class if the clone is expanded.

v_call	clone_size	d_call	j_call	cdr3_aa	cdr3_nt
TRBV28	NA	TRBD1	TRBJ1-6	CASSDTRQGVNSPLHF	TGTGCCAGCAGCGATACTAGACAGGGGGTCAATTCACCCCTCCACTTT
TRBV7-2	NA	TRBD1	TRBJ2-3	CASSFRTGATTDTQYF	TGTGCCAGCAGCTTCCGGACAGGGGCGACCACAGATACGCAGTATTTT
TRBV7-9	NA	NA	TRBJ1-3	CASSLSRGPSGNTIYF	TGTGCCAGCAGCTTATCCCGGGGGCCCTCTGGAAACACCATATATTTT
TRBV23-1	NA	TRBD1	TRBJ2-5	CASSQPLSRGQETQYF	TGCGCCAGCAGTCAACCGTTATCCAGGGGGCAAGAGACCCAGTACTTC
TRBV19	NA	NA	TRBJ2-7	CASSQGPPHYEQYF	TGTGCCAGTAGTCAAGGGCCACCTCACTACGAGCAGTACTTC
TRBV7-9	NA	NA	TRBJ2-7	CASSLAPLYEQYF	TGTGCCAGCAGCTTAGCCCCTCTCTACGAGCAGTACTTC
TRBV19	NA	NA	TRBJ2-5	CASSAPESKTQYF	TGTGCCAGTAGTGCCCCGGAGTCAAAGACCCAGTACTTC
TRBV18	NA	NA	TRBJ2-6	CASSPPRTGANVLTF	TGTGCCAGCTCACCACCGCGGACTGGGGCCAACGTCCTGACTTTC
TRBV27	NA	NA	TRBJ1-3	CASGPSGVSSGNTIYF	TGTGCCAGCGGGCCTTCAGGGGTGTCCTCTGGAAACACCATATATTTT
TRBV12-5	few	NA	TRBJ1-3	CASGPGILAGNTIYF	TGTGCTAGTGGTCCGGGAATTTTGGCTGGAAACACCATATATTTT
TRBV5-4	few	TRBD1	TRBJ1-5	CASSEDRGSNQPQHF	TGTGCCAGCAGCGAGGACAGGGGCAGCAATCAGCCCCAGCATTTT
TRBV10-3	NA	NA	TRBJ1-4	CAAADRNEKLFF	TGTGCCGCCGCAGACAGGAATGAAAAACTGTTTTTT
TRBV6-5	NA	NA	TRBJ2-7	CASSYSMAGPYEQYF	TGTGCCAGCAGTTACTCGATGGCGGGACCCTACGAGCAGTACTTC
TRBV19	NA	NA	TRBJ2-7	CASSIARTPADEQYF	TGTGCCAGTAGTATAGCCCGGACCCCGGCGGACGAGCAGTACTTC
TRBV7-2	many	NA	TRBJ1-2	CASSLGGRDGYTF	TGTGCCAGCAGCTTAGGGGGAAGAGATGGCTACACCTTC
TRBV5-4	NA	TRBD2	TRBJ2-2	CASSFTSGRAAGELFF	TGTGCCAGCAGCTTTACTAGCGGGAGGGCGGCCGGGGAGCTGTTTTTT
TRBV9	NA	TRBD1	TRBJ1-1	CASSSITGGSEAFF	TGTGCCAGCAGTTCAATCACAGGGGGCTCTGAAGCTTTCTTT
TRBV7-6	NA	NA	TRBJ1-3	CASGGRNGNTIYF	TGTGCCAGCGGTGGTCGTAATGGAAACACCATATATTTT
TRBV2	NA	NA	TRBJ2-4	CASRPFASVNIQYF	TGTGCCAGCAGGCCTTTTGCGTCTGTGAACATTCAGTACTTC
TRBV18	NA	NA	TRBJ2-5	CASSPPYEETQYF	TGTGCCAGCTCACCACCTTACGAAGAGACCCAGTACTTC
TRBV9	NA	NA	TRBJ1-2	CASSTHRQDGGYTF	TGTGCCAGCAGCACACATAGGCAGGACGGGGGCTACACCTTC
TRBV18	NA	NA	TRBJ1-6	CASSPNRDSPLHF	TGTGCCAGCTCACCAAACAGGGACTCACCCCTCCACTTT
TRBV18	NA	NA	TRBJ1-3	CASSSTVDGNTIYF	TGTGCCAGCTCATCGACAGTGGACGGAAACACCATATATTTT
TRBV9	once	NA	TRBJ1-2	CASSFTEGGHGYTF	TGTGCCAGCAGCTTTACTGAGGGGGGCCATGGCTACACCTTC
TRBV28	NA	NA	TRBJ1-2	CASSIDRRPGYGYTF	TGTGCCAGCAGTATCGACAGACGCCCAGGCTATGGCTACACCTTC
TRBV7-2	many	TRBD1	TRBJ1-2	CASSRRTGVYGPYAGYTF	TGTGCCAGCAGCAGACGGACAGGGGTATACGGCCCCTATGCGGGCTACACCTTC
TRBV7-9	many	NA	TRBJ1-1	CASSLSGNTEAFF	TGTGCCAGCAGCTTATCGGGGAACACTGAAGCTTTCTTT
TRBV30	few	TRBD2	TRBJ2-3	CAWSRTSGLTDTQYF	TGTGCCTGGAGTAGGACTAGCGGGCTAACAGATACGCAGTATTTT
TRBV5-4	many	NA	TRBJ1-2	CASSSPISGNYGYTF	TGTGCCAGCAGCTCCCCGATTTCGGGGAACTATGGCTACACCTTC
TRBV28	many	NA	TRBJ2-6	CASRLSGANVLTF	TGTGCCAGTAGGCTGTCTGGGGCCAACGTCCTGACTTTC
TRBV30	once	TRBD2	TRBJ2-7	CAWSRTSGTLSYEQYF	TGTGCCTGGAGTCGGACTAGCGGGACCCTTTCCTACGAGCAGTACTTC
TRBV7-9	NA	NA	TRBJ2-1	CASVIYNEQFF	TGTGCCAGCGTGATCTACAATGAGCAGTTCTTC
TRBV29-1	NA	TRBD1	TRBJ1-1	CSVHGQGFPEAFF	TGCAGCGTTCATGGACAGGGGTTCCCTGAAGCTTTCTTT
TRBV7-2	many	NA	TRBJ2-1	CASSPVSVGDNEQFF	TGTGCCAGCAGCCCGGTATCGGTTGGCGACAATGAGCAGTTCTTC
TRBV5-1	NA	NA	TRBJ2-7	CASSLGAYEQYF	TGCGCCAGCAGCTTGGGAGCGTACGAGCAGTACTTC
TRBV10-3	once	NA	TRBJ2-5	CAISGTSETQYF	TGTGCCATCAGTGGAACTAGCGAGACCCAGTACTTC
TRBV9	NA	TRBD2	TRBJ2-2	CASSVGLAGRTGELFF	TGTGCCAGCAGCGTAGGTCTAGCGGGACGTACCGGGGAGCTGTTTTTT
TRBV19	once	NA	TRBJ1-1	CASSILQGTEAFF	TGTGCCAGTAGTATCCTACAGGGAACTGAAGCTTTCTTT
TRBV2	NA	TRBD1	TRBJ1-3	CASSEDRISGNTIYF	TGTGCCAGCAGTGAGGACAGGATCTCTGGAAACACCATATATTTT
TRBV27	NA	NA	TRBJ1-2	CASSPQGRGYTF	TGTGCCAGCAGCCCTCAGGGTAGGGGCTACACCTTC
TRBV5-4	NA	TRBD2	TRBJ2-1	CASSLGRTSTNEQFF	TGTGCCAGCAGCCTCGGTCGGACTAGCACAAATGAGCAGTTCTTC
TRBV7-8	few	NA	TRBJ2-3	CASSLVLTSTDTQYF	TGTGCCAGCAGCTTAGTATTAACTAGCACAGATACGCAGTATTTT
TRBV28	NA	NA	TRBJ2-7	CASSSQGLEQYF	TGTGCCAGCAGTTCACAGGGACTAGAGCAGTACTTC
TRBV14	NA	TRBD1	TRBJ1-4	CASSQEYRGRFEKLFF	TGTGCCAGCAGCCAAGAGTACAGGGGGCGGTTTGAAAAACTGTTTTTT
TRBV10-3	NA	NA	TRBJ1-1	CAISLRGEGEAFF	TGTGCCATCAGCCTCAGGGGCGAGGGTGAAGCTTTCTTT
TRBV7-9	NA	NA	TRBJ2-5	CASSPEFGTQYF	TGTGCCAGCAGCCCAGAATTTGGGACCCAGTACTTC
TRBV5-6	NA	NA	TRBJ2-1	CASSRRYHLASPSYNEQFF	TGTGCCAGCAGCCGTCGGTACCACTTAGCGTCACCCTCCTACAATGAGCAGTTCTTC
TRBV27	NA	TRBD1	TRBJ2-1	CASSTRTGVVYNEQFF	TGTGCCAGCAGTACACGGACAGGGGTGGTCTACAATGAGCAGTTCTTC
TRBV10-1	NA	TRBD2	TRBJ2-7	CASSEVSGSGEQYF	TGCGCCAGCAGTGAGGTTAGCGGGAGTGGCGAGCAGTACTTC
TRBV5-4	NA	TRBD1	TRBJ1-2	CASTSGGNDYGYTF	TGTGCCAGCACCTCAGGGGGGAATGACTATGGCTACACCTTC
TRBV7-9	once	TRBD2	TRBJ2-6	CASSWTSGVLSGANVLTF	TGTGCCAGCAGCTGGACTAGCGGGGTACTCTCTGGGGCCAACGTCCTGACTTTC